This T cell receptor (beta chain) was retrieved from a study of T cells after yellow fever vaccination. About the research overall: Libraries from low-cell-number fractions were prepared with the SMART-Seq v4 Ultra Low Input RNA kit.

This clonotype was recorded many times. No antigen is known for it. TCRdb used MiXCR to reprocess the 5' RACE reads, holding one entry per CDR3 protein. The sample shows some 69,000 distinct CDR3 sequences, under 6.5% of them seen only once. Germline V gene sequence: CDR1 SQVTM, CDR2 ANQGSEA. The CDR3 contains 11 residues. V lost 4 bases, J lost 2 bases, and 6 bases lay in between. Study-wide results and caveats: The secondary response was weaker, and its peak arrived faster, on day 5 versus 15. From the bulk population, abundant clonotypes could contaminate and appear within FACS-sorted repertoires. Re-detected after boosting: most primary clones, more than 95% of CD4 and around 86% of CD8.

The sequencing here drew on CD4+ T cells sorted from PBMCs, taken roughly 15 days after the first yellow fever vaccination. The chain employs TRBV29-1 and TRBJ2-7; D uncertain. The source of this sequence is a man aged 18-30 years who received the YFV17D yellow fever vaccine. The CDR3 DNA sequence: TGCAGCGTTGCAACTACCTACGAGCAGTACGTC. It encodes CSVATTYEQYV.